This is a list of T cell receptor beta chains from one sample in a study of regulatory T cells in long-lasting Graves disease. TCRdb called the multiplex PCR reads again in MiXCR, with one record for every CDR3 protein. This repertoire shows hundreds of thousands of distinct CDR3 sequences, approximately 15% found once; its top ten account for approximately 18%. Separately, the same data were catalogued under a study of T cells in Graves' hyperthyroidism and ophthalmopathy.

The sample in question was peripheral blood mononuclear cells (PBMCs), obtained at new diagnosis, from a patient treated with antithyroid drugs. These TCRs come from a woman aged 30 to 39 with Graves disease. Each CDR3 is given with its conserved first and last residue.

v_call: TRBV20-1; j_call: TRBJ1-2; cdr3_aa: CSAPGGYGYTF
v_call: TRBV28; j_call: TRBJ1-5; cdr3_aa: CASSFQETGQGNQPQHF
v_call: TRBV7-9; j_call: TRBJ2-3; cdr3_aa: CASSIAGTTDTQYF
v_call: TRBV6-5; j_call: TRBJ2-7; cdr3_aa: CASSYGRGSGREQYF
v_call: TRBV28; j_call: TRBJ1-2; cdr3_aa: CASSFGSRYYTF
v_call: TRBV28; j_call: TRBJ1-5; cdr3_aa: CASTGWPNQPQHF
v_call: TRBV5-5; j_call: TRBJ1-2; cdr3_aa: CASSQGTGGHYGYTF
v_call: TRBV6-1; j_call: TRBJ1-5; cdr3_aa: CASSEARGTSNQPQHF
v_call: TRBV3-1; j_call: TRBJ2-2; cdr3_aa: CASSQFQVGELFF
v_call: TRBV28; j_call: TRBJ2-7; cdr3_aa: CASSYSLAVRSYEQYF
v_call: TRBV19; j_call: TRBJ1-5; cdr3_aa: CASSEAEWTQPQHF
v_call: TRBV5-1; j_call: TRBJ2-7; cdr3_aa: CASSPATSGSYEQYF
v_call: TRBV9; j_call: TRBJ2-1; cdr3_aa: CASSGGLAELNEQFF
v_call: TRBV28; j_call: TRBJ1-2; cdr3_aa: CAIQSLNGYTF
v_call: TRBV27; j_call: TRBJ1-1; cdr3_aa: CASRRRGRTEAFF
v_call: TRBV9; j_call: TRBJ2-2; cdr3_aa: CASSVGGTGELFF
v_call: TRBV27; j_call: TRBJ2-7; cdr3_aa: CASNNDNRPYEQYF
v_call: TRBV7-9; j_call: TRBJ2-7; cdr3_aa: CASSFGSTSGIYEQYF
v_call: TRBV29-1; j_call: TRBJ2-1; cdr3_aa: CSGGRTTNNEQFF
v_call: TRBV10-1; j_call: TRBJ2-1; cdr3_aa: CASSESNTPYEQFF
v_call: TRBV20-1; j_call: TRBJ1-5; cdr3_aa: CSARGLGSRGDQPQHF
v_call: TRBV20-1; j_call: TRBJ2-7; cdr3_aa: CSARERRLADYEQYF
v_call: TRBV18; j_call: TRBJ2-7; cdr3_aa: CASSPSTGTASYEQYF
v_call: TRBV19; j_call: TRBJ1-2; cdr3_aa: CASSIRDRQGYTF
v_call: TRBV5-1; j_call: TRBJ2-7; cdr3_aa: CASSFAGGPLNEQYF
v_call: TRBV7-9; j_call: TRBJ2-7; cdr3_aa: CASSFTTAYEQYF
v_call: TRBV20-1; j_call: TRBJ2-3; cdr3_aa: CSARGWGKKRESTDTQYF
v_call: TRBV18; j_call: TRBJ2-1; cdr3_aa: CASSLQQSSYNEQFF
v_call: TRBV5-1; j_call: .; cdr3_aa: CASSLGGLAGGGEQFF
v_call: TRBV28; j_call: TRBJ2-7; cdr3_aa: CASSPLLAGGYEQYF
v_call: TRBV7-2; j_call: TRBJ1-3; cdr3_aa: CASSPLPGNTIYF